This T cell receptor beta chain originates from a study of cytomegalovirus exposure and HLA in healthy donors. Germline CDR1 and CDR2: LNHNV and YYDKDF (reference sequence). This CDR3 is 20 amino acids long. Trimming stripped 0 bases from V and 0 bases from J, with 18 bases between. PCR was performed using 60 Vbeta and 13 Jbeta primers. The authors' processing: A later analysis counted approximately 80 million unique TCR beta chains, roughly 11 million shared. The protocol was immunoSEQ multiplex PCR, while the TCRdb copy is restricted to in-frame clones and leaves out a portion. Clonal size and the V and J genes are those of that table, whereas D and trimming came from the DNA. The sample includes around 250,000 clones, approximately 82% of them seen just once.

The V gene is TRBV15, the J gene TRBJ2-6, with D tentatively TRBD2 (6 bases). This TCR was sampled from a woman aged 60-75 years in good health and CMV-seropositive. The sample taken for sequencing was PBMCs. Here the CDR3 reads CATSRDGYGDSSSGANVLTF. In nucleotides, the CDR3 is TGTGCCACCAGCAGAGATGGTTATGGGGACTCCAGCTCTGGGGCCAACGTCCTGACTTTC.